This T cell receptor (beta chain) was obtained from a study of blood T cell repertoires in COVID-19. Study at large: Samples of COVID-19 (acute and convalescent) were obtained from the United States, Italy and Spain. In each case, the material was cDNA or gDNA derived from T cells, B-cell-depleted T cells, or PBMCs.

Methods used by the authors: The assay estimated nucleated cells by amplifying reference gene primers. The data were produced by immunoSEQ multiplex PCR, yet TCRdb's version contains in-frame clones alone and is incomplete. Clone size and V and J calls were adopted from that table, with D and trimming inferred from the DNA. The sample consists of over 120,000 clones, approximately 86% of them appearing once. The germline V gene encodes CDR1 KGHSH and CDR2 LQKENI. The CDR3 covers 16 residues. V dropped 1 base and J dropped 0 bases, with 7 bases sitting between them. The V gene is TRBV18, the J gene TRBJ1-6; D uncertain. This clonotype was sampled from a woman aged 45-59 years with acute or convalescent COVID-19. Sequences were obtained from peripheral blood. The CDR3 reads CASSPRLSSYNSPLHF. The CDR3, as DNA: TGTGCCAGCTCACCACGGTTGAGCTCCTATAATTCACCCCTCCACTTT.